Within the sample, the clone carrying this TCR beta chain is medium-sized. Its antigen remains unidentified. Researchers took RNA transcripts and amplified the TCR beta CDR3 regions from them. First-round RT-PCR with HTBI primers amplified the TCR CDR3 region. TCRdb analysed the multiplex PCR reads with MiXCR anew, one entry per CDR3 protein. The sample lists 25,000 to 30,000 distinct CDR3 sequences; roughly 45% were seen once. The record originates from a study of T cells in Graves' hyperthyroidism and ophthalmopathy. Study-level results: Most expanded thyroid clonotypes above 0.001 also appeared in blood.

Graves' hyperthyroidism qualified as stable when ophthalmopathy did not progress within 18 months. Fresh peripheral blood, around 9.3 ml, was the source of the PBMCs. The CDR3 length is 16 residues. The V end lost 3 bases, the J end lost 4 bases, and 16 bases lay between the germline ends. Germline V CDR1 and CDR2: ENHRY, SYGVKD. The sequence came from a woman aged 25 to 45 with Graves' hyperthyroidism. The sequenced material came from blood. V usage is TRBV10-3 and J usage is TRBJ2-1; D is possibly TRBD1 (7 bases). CDR3 region: CAISDPKGAGYNEQFF. DNA of the CDR3: TGTGCCATCAGTGACCCAAAGGGGGCGGGGTACAATGAGCAGTTCTTC.